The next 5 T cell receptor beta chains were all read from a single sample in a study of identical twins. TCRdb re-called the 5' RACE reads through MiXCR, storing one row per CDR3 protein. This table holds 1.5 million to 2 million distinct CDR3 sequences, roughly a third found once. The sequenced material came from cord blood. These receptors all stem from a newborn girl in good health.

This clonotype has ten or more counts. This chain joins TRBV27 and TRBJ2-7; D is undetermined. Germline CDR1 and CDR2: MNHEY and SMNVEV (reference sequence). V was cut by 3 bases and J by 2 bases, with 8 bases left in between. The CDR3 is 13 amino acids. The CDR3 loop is CASSLGNTYEQYF. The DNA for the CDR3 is TGTGCCAGCAGTTTGGGGAATACCTACGAGCAGTACTTC.

CDR3 region: CASSANRATEAFF. DNA for the CDR3: TGTGCCAGCAGTGCCAACAGGGCCACTGAAGCTTTCTTT. The chain combines TRBV6-4 with TRBJ1-1; D possibly corresponds to TRBD1 (6 bases). The CDR3 is 13 residues long. V was shortened by 4 bases and J by 4 bases, with 10 bases between the two germline ends. Per germline, CDR1 MRHNA and CDR2 SNTAGT.

This CDR3 is CASSSGRISYEQYF. The CDR3 DNA reads TGTGCCAGCAGTTCAGGCCGAATCTCCTACGAGCAGTACTTC. V is TRBV2 and J is TRBJ2-7; D remains ambiguous. V was trimmed by 5 bases and J by 0 bases, leaving 11 bases between them. This CDR3 is built from 14 residues. Germline V gene sequence: CDR1 SNHLY, CDR2 FYNNEI.

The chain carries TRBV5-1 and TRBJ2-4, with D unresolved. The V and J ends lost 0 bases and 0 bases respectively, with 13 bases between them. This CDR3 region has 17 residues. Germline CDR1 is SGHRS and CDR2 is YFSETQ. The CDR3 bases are TGCGCCAGCAGCTTGGAACATGGAATTCTAGCCAAAAACATTCAGTACTTC. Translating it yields CASSLEHGILAKNIQYF.

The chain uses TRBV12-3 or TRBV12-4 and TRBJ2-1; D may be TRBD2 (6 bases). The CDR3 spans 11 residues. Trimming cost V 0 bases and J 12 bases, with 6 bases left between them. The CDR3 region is CASSLARGQFF. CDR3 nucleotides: TGTGCCAGCAGTTTAGCGCGGGGGCAGTTCTTC.